A selection of T cell receptor beta chains follows, all from one sample in a study of T-cell reconstitution after alpha-beta-depleted transplantation in children. MiXCR was run by TCRdb on the PCR reads, yielding one entry per CDR3 protein. The data show about 400,000 distinct CDR3 sequences, roughly 22% seen once. Source: PBMCs from the stem cell graft donor, taken from the stem cell graft. These TCRs come from a human donor who donated a stem cell graft to a child with acute myeloid leukemia. The CDR3 runs from the conserved cysteine through the conserved F or W. D genes are given only for firm matches. Only part of the rows carry a size: once, few, many, or a class if the clone is expanded.

clone_size: many
d_call: -
v_call: TRBV10-3
j_call: TRBJ1-1
cdr3_aa: CAITDTANTEAFF
cdr3_nt: TGTGCCATCACCGATACTGCGAACACTGAAGCTTTCTTT

clone_size: many
d_call: -
v_call: TRBV14
j_call: TRBJ2-6
cdr3_aa: CASSHLGPPGANVLTF
cdr3_nt: TGTGCCAGCAGCCATCTAGGGCCCCCTGGGGCCAACGTCCTGACTTTC

clone_size: few
d_call: -
v_call: TRBV20-1
j_call: TRBJ1-2
cdr3_aa: CSVTSGYGYTF
cdr3_nt: TGCAGTGTAACTTCTGGATATGGCTACACCTTC

clone_size: many
d_call: TRBD1
v_call: TRBV5-1
j_call: TRBJ1-1
cdr3_aa: CASSFKTGLNTEAFF
cdr3_nt: TGCGCCAGCAGCTTCAAGACAGGGCTGAACACTGAAGCTTTCTTT

clone_size: many
d_call: -
v_call: TRBV27
j_call: TRBJ2-1
cdr3_aa: CASSVAESYNEQFF
cdr3_nt: TGTGCCAGTTCGGTAGCGGAGTCCTACAATGAGCAGTTCTTC

clone_size: few
d_call: -
v_call: TRBV7-2
j_call: TRBJ2-7
cdr3_aa: CASSLASEYSYEQYF
cdr3_nt: TGTGCCAGCAGCTTGGCTAGCGAATACTCCTACGAGCAGTACTTC

clone_size: -
d_call: -
v_call: TRBV15
j_call: TRBJ1-4
cdr3_aa: CATSRGADEKLFF
cdr3_nt: TGTGCCACCAGCAGAGGCGCAGATGAAAAACTGTTTTTT

clone_size: many
d_call: -
v_call: TRBV29-1
j_call: TRBJ1-1
cdr3_aa: CSVSGQLNTEAFF
cdr3_nt: TGCAGCGTTTCCGGACAGCTGAACACTGAAGCTTTCTTT

clone_size: few
d_call: -
v_call: TRBV2
j_call: TRBJ2-5
cdr3_aa: CASSLGLIEETQYF
cdr3_nt: TGTGCCAGCAGTCTGGGGCTAATAGAGGAGACCCAGTACTTC

clone_size: few
d_call: -
v_call: TRBV12-3/TRBV12-4
j_call: TRBJ2-7
cdr3_aa: CASSYHRNAYEQYF
cdr3_nt: TGTGCCAGCAGTTATCACAGGAACGCCTACGAGCAGTACTTC

clone_size: once
d_call: TRBD2
v_call: TRBV4-3
j_call: TRBJ2-1
cdr3_aa: CASSQEPSGTYNEQFF
cdr3_nt: TGCGCCAGCAGCCAAGAACCTAGCGGGACCTACAATGAGCAGTTCTTC

clone_size: few
d_call: TRBD1
v_call: TRBV5-1
j_call: TRBJ2-7
cdr3_aa: CASSQTGGAYEQYF
cdr3_nt: TGCGCCAGCAGCCAGACAGGGGGGGCCTACGAGCAGTACTTC

clone_size: few
d_call: TRBD2
v_call: TRBV20-1
j_call: TRBJ2-5
cdr3_aa: CSARVAGASGETQYF
cdr3_nt: TGCAGTGCTAGGGTAGCGGGAGCCAGCGGAGAGACCCAGTACTTC

clone_size: few
d_call: -
v_call: TRBV7-6
j_call: TRBJ2-1
cdr3_aa: CASSLSAGPGNEQFF
cdr3_nt: TGTGCCAGCAGCTTAAGCGCGGGACCGGGCAATGAGCAGTTCTTC

clone_size: few
d_call: TRBD2
v_call: TRBV27
j_call: TRBJ2-2
cdr3_aa: CASSLKPSGSTGELFF
cdr3_nt: TGTGCCAGCAGTTTAAAGCCTAGCGGGAGCACCGGGGAGCTGTTTTTT

clone_size: many
d_call: TRBD2
v_call: TRBV29-1
j_call: TRBJ2-1
cdr3_aa: CSVEEVVAGRYNEQFF
cdr3_nt: TGCAGCGTTGAAGAGGTTGTAGCGGGACGGTACAATGAGCAGTTCTTC

clone_size: -
d_call: TRBD1
v_call: TRBV9
j_call: TRBJ2-7
cdr3_aa: CASSVAGGTGRREQYF
cdr3_nt: TGTGCCAGCAGCGTAGCTGGCGGGACAGGGAGGCGCGAGCAGTACTTC

clone_size: few
d_call: TRBD2
v_call: TRBV30
j_call: TRBJ2-4
cdr3_aa: CAWSVAGVNIQYF
cdr3_nt: TGTGCCTGGAGTGTAGCGGGGGTGAACATTCAGTACTTC

clone_size: -
d_call: -
v_call: TRBV5-5
j_call: TRBJ2-1
cdr3_aa: CASSLDRGQLNEQFF
cdr3_nt: TGTGCCAGCAGCTTGGATCGGGGGCAGCTAAATGAGCAGTTCTTC

clone_size: few
d_call: -
v_call: TRBV4-3
j_call: TRBJ2-7
cdr3_aa: CASSQDLTGAGEQYF
cdr3_nt: TGCGCCAGCAGCCAAGATTTGACAGGCGCCGGCGAGCAGTACTTC

clone_size: -
d_call: -
v_call: TRBV6-2/TRBV6-3
j_call: TRBJ2-1
cdr3_aa: CASSPTTQGLYNEQFF
cdr3_nt: TGTGCCAGCAGTCCCACCACCCAGGGGCTCTACAATGAGCAGTTCTTC

clone_size: few
d_call: TRBD1
v_call: TRBV2
j_call: TRBJ2-1
cdr3_aa: CASSVGGQGIYNEQFF
cdr3_nt: TGTGCCAGCAGTGTTGGCGGACAGGGGATTTACAATGAGCAGTTCTTC

clone_size: -
d_call: -
v_call: TRBV5-5
j_call: TRBJ2-2
cdr3_aa: CASSSAGTTNTGELFF
cdr3_nt: TGTGCCAGCAGCTCCGCGGGGACAACGAACACCGGGGAGCTGTTTTTT

clone_size: few
d_call: -
v_call: TRBV20-1
j_call: TRBJ2-7
cdr3_aa: CSAESSGAGYEQYF
cdr3_nt: TGCAGTGCCGAATCTTCGGGAGCTGGCTACGAGCAGTACTTC

clone_size: -
d_call: -
v_call: TRBV12-3/TRBV12-4
j_call: TRBJ2-2
cdr3_aa: CASKGGELFF
cdr3_nt: TGTGCCAGCAAGGGCGGGGAGCTGTTTTTT

clone_size: -
d_call: TRBD2
v_call: TRBV4-3
j_call: TRBJ2-5
cdr3_aa: CASSQLAGGETQYF
cdr3_nt: TGCGCCAGCAGCCAGCTAGCGGGAGGAGAGACCCAGTACTTC

clone_size: few
d_call: -
v_call: TRBV9
j_call: TRBJ2-2
cdr3_aa: CASSPHVGTGELFF
cdr3_nt: TGTGCCAGCAGCCCCCATGTGGGCACCGGGGAGCTGTTTTTT

clone_size: -
d_call: -
v_call: TRBV5-5
j_call: TRBJ2-7
cdr3_aa: CASSFRDPAYEQYF
cdr3_nt: TGTGCCAGCAGCTTCAGGGACCCCGCCTACGAGCAGTACTTC

clone_size: few
d_call: TRBD1
v_call: TRBV5-1
j_call: TRBJ2-6
cdr3_aa: CASSSQVTGTLPGANVLTF
cdr3_nt: TGCGCCAGCAGCTCACAAGTGACAGGGACCCTTCCTGGGGCCAACGTCCTGACTTTC

clone_size: many
d_call: -
v_call: TRBV28
j_call: TRBJ1-6
cdr3_aa: CASTSQDSPLHF
cdr3_nt: TGTGCCAGCACCTCACAGGATTCACCCCTCCACTTT

clone_size: many
d_call: TRBD2
v_call: TRBV7-6
j_call: TRBJ2-5
cdr3_aa: CASSLVGLAGGLETQYF
cdr3_nt: TGTGCCAGCAGCTTAGTCGGACTAGCGGGAGGACTGGAGACCCAGTACTTC

clone_size: -
d_call: TRBD1
v_call: TRBV27
j_call: TRBJ1-5
cdr3_aa: CASSVRDRESPQHF
cdr3_nt: TGTGCCAGCAGTGTCCGGGACAGGGAGTCGCCCCAGCATTTT

clone_size: -
d_call: -
v_call: TRBV7-2
j_call: TRBJ2-7
cdr3_aa: CASSLDASSSYEQYF
cdr3_nt: TGTGCCAGCAGCTTAGACGCGTCTAGCTCCTACGAGCAGTACTTC

clone_size: few
d_call: -
v_call: TRBV5-6
j_call: TRBJ1-4
cdr3_aa: CASSLGQTYEKLFF
cdr3_nt: TGTGCCAGCAGCCTCGGACAGACATATGAAAAACTGTTTTTT

clone_size: -
d_call: -
v_call: TRBV12-3/TRBV12-4
j_call: TRBJ2-7
cdr3_aa: CASSFRAGANYSYEQYF
cdr3_nt: TGTGCCAGCAGTTTCCGGGCCGGGGCTAACTATTCCTACGAGCAGTACTTC

clone_size: -
d_call: TRBD1
v_call: TRBV7-2
j_call: TRBJ2-7
cdr3_aa: CASSLAGQGLISYEQYF
cdr3_nt: TGTGCCAGCAGCTTAGCCGGACAGGGTCTTATTTCCTACGAGCAGTACTTC

clone_size: -
d_call: -
v_call: TRBV7-6
j_call: TRBJ2-1
cdr3_aa: CASSSPDSAGNEQFF
cdr3_nt: TGTGCCAGCAGCTCCCCTGACTCAGCGGGCAATGAGCAGTTCTTC

clone_size: many
d_call: -
v_call: TRBV20-1
j_call: TRBJ1-2
cdr3_aa: CSPLDSKEFYGYTF
cdr3_nt: TGCAGCCCTTTGGACAGCAAAGAGTTCTATGGCTACACCTTC

clone_size: -
d_call: -
v_call: TRBV12-3/TRBV12-4
j_call: TRBJ1-1
cdr3_aa: CAFSLALAGQAEAFF
cdr3_nt: TGTGCCTTCAGTTTAGCCCTAGCGGGTCAGGCTGAAGCTTTCTTT

clone_size: few
d_call: -
v_call: TRBV12-3/TRBV12-4
j_call: TRBJ1-2
cdr3_aa: CASTTSSRNYGYTF
cdr3_nt: TGTGCCAGCACCACGAGTTCTCGCAACTATGGCTACACCTTC

clone_size: many
d_call: -
v_call: TRBV20-1
j_call: TRBJ2-4
cdr3_aa: CSARDGPAALAKNIQYF
cdr3_nt: TGCAGTGCTAGAGATGGGCCGGCAGCCCTAGCCAAAAACATTCAGTACTTC

clone_size: many
d_call: -
v_call: TRBV6-5
j_call: TRBJ2-7
cdr3_aa: CASSYDGRFSYEQYF
cdr3_nt: TGTGCCAGCAGTTACGACGGCCGTTTCTCCTACGAGCAGTACTTC

clone_size: few
d_call: TRBD2
v_call: TRBV6-2/TRBV6-3
j_call: TRBJ2-1
cdr3_aa: CASTYGLAGGPFYNEQFF
cdr3_nt: TGTGCCAGCACCTACGGACTAGCGGGAGGGCCGTTTTACAATGAGCAGTTCTTC

clone_size: few
d_call: TRBD1
v_call: TRBV29-1
j_call: TRBJ1-4
cdr3_aa: CSGYRGPDEKLFF
cdr3_nt: TGCAGCGGTTACAGGGGGCCGGATGAAAAACTGTTTTTT

clone_size: few
d_call: TRBD2
v_call: TRBV20-1
j_call: TRBJ2-5
cdr3_aa: CSASLAGVGERYF
cdr3_nt: TGCAGTGCCAGCCTAGCGGGAGTTGGGGAGCGGTACTTC